A single sample gave rise to the 27 T cell receptor beta chains below, sequenced in a study of T cells after yellow fever vaccination. TCRdb processed the 5' RACE reads anew with MiXCR; each CDR3 protein has one entry. The sample comprises around 140,000 distinct CDR3 sequences, roughly 8% of which are singletons, and approximately 0.67% rests with the top ten. Sample: CD4+ T cells sorted from PBMCs, taken 5 days after the yellow fever booster vaccination. These receptors were collected from a man aged 25-40 years who received the YFV17D yellow fever vaccine.

This clonotype came up many times. DNA for the CDR3: TGCAGTGCTAGAGACCCGGGACCTCGGGGGGTTGAAAAACTGTTTTTT. This gives the protein CSARDPGPRGVEKLFF. V is TRBV20-1 and J is TRBJ1-4; D possibly corresponds to TRBD1 (5 bases). This CDR3 contains 16 residues. V was shortened by 0 bases and J by 7 bases, with 18 bases between the two germline ends. Germline lookup yields CDR1 DFQATT and CDR2 SNEGSKA (reference sequence).

This clonotype was counted at least ten times. The chain combines TRBV7-2 with TRBJ2-2; the match to TRBD2 covers 13 bases. Trimming took 1 base from V and 7 from J; bases not matched to a gene: 6. Germline CDR1 reads SGHTA; CDR2 reads FQGNSA. The CDR3 extends over 17 amino acids. CDR3 sequence: CASSLGTSGRGGGELFF. The CDR3 nucleotides read TGTGCCAGCAGCTTAGGGACTAGCGGGAGAGGTGGCGGGGAGCTGTTTTTT. Looking up the rest from reference TRBV7-2 and TRBJ2-2 gives the full variable domain: GAGVSQSPSNKVTEKGKDVELRCDPISGHTALYWYRQSLGQGLEFLIYFQGNSAPDKSGLPSDRFSAERTGGSVSTLTIQRTQQEDSAVYLCASSLGTSGRGGGELFFGEGSRLTVL.

This clonotype came up many times. The gene calls are TRBV19 and TRBJ2-4; D perhaps matches TRBD2 (5 bases). CDR1 and CDR2 from the germline V gene are LNHDA and SQIVND (reference sequence). CDR3 size: 15 residues. The V gene lost 4 bases and the J gene lost 3 bases, with 13 bases spanning the gap. The CDR3 is CASSTPGSGKNIQYF. The CDR3 DNA reads as TGTGCCAGTAGTACCCCGGGATCAGGCAAAAACATTCAGTACTTC.

At least ten counts were recorded for this clonotype. The chain carries TRBV5-1 and TRBJ2-2; TRBD1 might be the D (5 bases). Germline V gene data show CDR1 as SGHRS and CDR2 as YFSETQ. The V end lost 2 bases, the J end lost 1 base, and 12 bases lay between the germline ends. This CDR3 is 16 amino acids long. In DNA form, the CDR3 reads TGCGCCAGCAGCTTTGATGGGGCCGGGAACACCGGGGAGCTGTTTTTT. Protein: CASSFDGAGNTGELFF.

This clonotype has a count of ten or more. V usage is TRBV28 and J usage is TRBJ2-7; D unclear. Germline V gives CDR1 MDHEN, CDR2 SYDVKM. CDR3 length: 11 residues. V was pared by 5 bases and J by 7 bases, with 9 bases between. Here the CDR3 reads CASSTSQEQYF. CDR3 sequence (DNA): TGTGCCAGCAGTACCTCCCAGGAGCAGTACTTC.

This clonotype was seen repeatedly, ten times or more. Here the CDR3 DNA reads TGTGCCAGTATCGCCTTCTCTAGCGGGAGTAGCACCGGGGAGCTGTTTTTT. Translating it yields CASIAFSSGSSTGELFF. This chain joins TRBV19 and TRBJ2-2; 10 bases line up with TRBD2. The CDR3 loop spans 17 amino acids. Germline CDR1 is LNHDA and CDR2 is SQIVND (reference sequence). V shed 7 bases, J shed 4 bases, and the junction held 12 bases outside the gene matches.

The sample holds many counts of this clonotype. The chain carries TRBV27 and TRBJ1-6; D is ambiguous. Germline-derived CDR1 and CDR2 are MNHEY and SMNVEV (reference sequence). The CDR3 is 13 residues long. V lost 6 bases and J 8 bases, leaving 11 bases between the germline ends. CDR3 residues: CASRQQWDSPLHF. CDR3 nucleotide sequence: TGTGCCAGCAGGCAACAATGGGATTCACCCCTCCACTTT.

The V gene is TRBV5-4, the J gene TRBJ2-7; TRBD1 matches 9 bases. V shed 4 bases and J 2 bases; nucleotides not matched to a gene: 4. Germline-derived CDR1 and CDR2 are SGHNT and YYREEE (reference sequence). The CDR3 totals 14 residues. The CDR3: CASSLRDRAYEQYF. The CDR3 nucleotides are TGTGCCAGCAGCCTAAGGGACAGGGCCTACGAGCAGTACTTC.

This chain connects TRBV7-2 to TRBJ2-7; TRBD1 aligns across 8 bases. Germline V gives CDR1 SGHTA, CDR2 FQGNSA. V trimming: 2 bases; J trimming: 5 bases; junction bases outside the gene matches: 2. The CDR3 totals 13 residues. CDR3 sequence reads: CASSLWGQDEQYF. CDR3 sequence (DNA): TGTGCCAGCAGCTTATGGGGACAGGACGAGCAGTACTTC.

The sample holds many counts of this clonotype. The rearrangement uses TRBV12-3 or TRBV12-4 and TRBJ2-1; D ambiguous. V was pared by 6 bases and J by 5 bases, with 17 bases between. The CDR3 covers 15 residues. The CDR3 is CASSPGSTPHNEQFF. The CDR3 DNA reads as TGTGCCAGCAGCCCCGGGTCCACCCCTCACAATGAGCAGTTCTTC.

This clonotype was recorded many times. The chain carries TRBV6-5 and TRBJ1-1; no firm D call. The CDR3 spans 14 residues. V was pared by 2 bases and J by 11 bases, with 18 bases between. The germline V gene encodes CDR1 MNHEY and CDR2 SVGAGI. CDR3 protein: CASSYPLGSYSAFF. CDR3 sequence (DNA): TGTGCCAGCAGTTACCCCCTGGGCAGTTACTCGGCTTTCTTT.

This chain joins TRBV19 and TRBJ2-1, with a weak D call TRBD1 (6 bases). The CDR3 is 14 amino acids. V was cut by 7 bases and J by 5 bases, with 15 bases left in between. Per the germline V gene, CDR1 is LNHDA and CDR2 is SQIVND (reference sequence). The CDR3 DNA follows: TGTGCCAGTACCCCCGGGACAACTAACAATGAGCAGTTCTTC. Its protein is CASTPGTTNNEQFF.

This clonotype has a count of ten or more. The chain uses TRBV24-1 and TRBJ2-1, with TRBD2 matching 11 bases. CDR1 is KGHDR, CDR2 SFDVKD, per germline. J was trimmed by 4 bases and V by 2 bases; bases with no gene match: 3. The CDR3 totals 16 residues. The CDR3 here is CATSDSLAGVYNEQFF. In DNA, the CDR3 is TGTGCCACCAGTGATTCACTAGCGGGGGTTTACAATGAGCAGTTCTTC.

This clonotype was counted many times. V is TRBV4-3 and J is TRBJ2-3; 10 bases align to TRBD2. Germline V gene lookup returns CDR1 LGHNA and CDR2 YSLEER. V shed 1 base, J shed 6 bases, and the junction held 1 base outside the gene matches. The CDR3 sequence is 14 residues long. The CDR3 nucleotides read TGCGCCAGCAGCCAAGCGGGACTAGCGGATACGCAGTATTTT. Protein product: CASSQAGLADTQYF.

This clonotype was recorded at least ten times. Here the CDR3 DNA reads TGTGCCAGCTCACGCAGGGAGAACACTGAAGCTTTCTTT. Translated: CASSRRENTEAFF. This chain joins TRBV18 and TRBJ1-1; weak D call: TRBD1 (5 bases). Germline CDR1 and CDR2: KGHSH and LQKENI. This CDR3 is 13 amino acids long. The V and J ends lost 4 bases and 1 base respectively, with 7 bases between them.

The sample holds many counts of this clonotype. The CDR3 sequence: CASSLVSVGRNIQYF. DNA for the CDR3: TGTGCCAGCAGCTTAGTTTCGGTGGGCAGAAACATTCAGTACTTC. The chain couples TRBV7-2 to TRBJ2-4, with unresolved D. CDR1 and CDR2 from the germline V gene are SGHTA and FQGNSA. This CDR3 region has 15 residues. The V end was cut by 1 base, the J end by 6 bases, with 13 bases between. The full variable domain, its missing parts supplied by reference TRBV7-2 and TRBJ2-4, is GAGVSQSPSNKVTEKGKDVELRCDPISGHTALYWYRQSLGQGLEFLIYFQGNSAPDKSGLPSDRFSAERTGGSVSTLTIQRTQQEDSAVYLCASSLVSVGRNIQYFGAGTRLSVL.

DNA of the CDR3: TGCAGTGCTACGACAGGAGATTCACCCCTCCACTTT. Encoded protein: CSATTGDSPLHF. The chain is built from TRBV20-1 and TRBJ1-6, with D tentatively TRBD1 (6 bases). The CDR3 spans 12 residues. Germline assignment: CDR1 DFQATT and CDR2 SNEGSKA (reference sequence). The germline V and J ends were trimmed by 4 bases and 8 bases, with 9 bases remaining between them.

This clonotype was counted at least ten times. J is TRBJ2-5 and V is TRBV4-3; TRBD1 is a possible D gene (5 bases). V gave up 0 bases and J gave up 7 bases, with 18 bases separating them. CDR3 length equals 16 residues. Germline lookup yields CDR1 LGHNA and CDR2 YSLEER. The CDR3 sequence: CASSQDPGRAVGTQYF. The DNA of the CDR3 is TGCGCCAGCAGCCAAGATCCCGGCAGGGCCGTAGGGACCCAGTACTTC.

Ten or more counts support this clonotype. This chain connects TRBV4-3 to TRBJ2-3; D unresolved. There are 16 residues in the CDR3. Trimming cost V 1 base and J 0 bases, with 11 bases left between them. CDR1 is LGHNA and CDR2 is YSLEER in the germline V gene. CDR3 residues: CASSQGMPPSTDTQYF. The CDR3 DNA sequence: TGCGCCAGCAGCCAAGGAATGCCCCCTAGCACAGATACGCAGTATTTT.

CDR3 sequence (DNA): TGCAGTGCTAGACCCCAATCGCTAGCGGCAAGCACAGATACGCAGTATTTT. This translates into CSARPQSLAASTDTQYF. V gene TRBV20-1 combines with J gene TRBJ2-3; the match to TRBD2 covers 7 bases. The CDR3 runs 17 residues. Germline V lookup: CDR1 DFQATT, CDR2 SNEGSKA (reference sequence). Trimming removed 2 bases from V and 0 bases from J; junction bases left unmatched: 11.

This clonotype appeared many times. CDR3 residues: CSAFPPGQSNEKLFF. CDR3 DNA sequence: TGCAGTGCATTCCCGCCGGGCCAGAGTAATGAAAAACTGTTTTTT. The V and J genes are TRBV20-1 and TRBJ1-4; D gene unclear. The CDR3 totals 15 residues. V lost 6 bases and J 4 bases, leaving 18 bases between the germline ends. CDR1 and CDR2 (germline): DFQATT, SNEGSKA (reference sequence).

This clonotype was detected many times. V gene TRBV6-2 or TRBV6-3 combines with J gene TRBJ2-2; D is unresolved. Germline V CDR1 and CDR2: MNHEY, SVGEGT. V shed 7 bases and J shed 1 base, with 10 bases lying between them. The CDR3 runs to 14 residues. This CDR3 reads CASTKGMNTGELFF. DNA for the CDR3: TGTGCCAGCACAAAAGGGATGAACACCGGGGAGCTGTTTTTT.

This clonotype was seen many times. V gene TRBV7-2 combines with J gene TRBJ2-7; 13 positions match TRBD2. V shed 5 bases, J shed 7 bases, and the junction held 8 bases outside the gene matches. Per germline, CDR1 SGHTA and CDR2 FQGNSA. The CDR3 covers 15 residues. In nucleotides, the CDR3 is TGTGCCAGCAGCGAACTAGCGGGAGGGGTTTTAGAGCAGTACTTC. Amino acids: CASSELAGGVLEQYF.

This clonotype was detected ten times or more. The V and J genes are TRBV14 and TRBJ1-3, with D hard to call. The CDR3 has 13 amino acids. Trimming stripped 0 bases from V and 11 bases from J, with 11 bases between. The germline V gene has CDR1 SGHDN and CDR2 FVKESK. CDR3 bases: TGTGCCAGCAGCCAAGATCCGCGCGGAGCCATATATTTT. Protein product: CASSQDPRGAIYF. Full variable domain (rest looked up from reference TRBV14 and TRBJ1-3): EAGVTQFPSHSVIEKGQTVTLRCDPISGHDNLYWYRRVMGKEIKFLLHFVKESKQDESGMPNNRFLAERTGGTYSTLKVQPAELEDSGVYFCASSQDPRGAIYFGEGSWLTVV.

The table lists this clonotype with many counts. This sequence joins TRBV29-1 and TRBJ2-7; 12 bases are shared with TRBD1. The CDR3 is made up of 19 amino acids. Per the germline V gene, CDR1 is SQVTM and CDR2 is ANQGSEA. Germline trimming cut 8 bases from V and 0 bases from J; bases unmatched to any gene: 20. This chain's CDR3 is CSPGTGGRGREKSSYEQYF. The CDR3 nucleotides are TGCAGCCCCGGGACAGGGGGCAGGGGTAGGGAAAAAAGCTCCTACGAGCAGTACTTC.

Ten or more counts support this clonotype. The chain is built from TRBV12-3 or TRBV12-4 and TRBJ2-1, with D possibly being TRBD2 (6 bases). Trimming left V 8 bases short and J 6 bases short, with 14 bases between. The CDR3 extends over 13 amino acids. The CDR3 loop is CASCRLGSNEQFF. CDR3 sequence (DNA): TGTGCCAGCTGTCGACTAGGCTCCAATGAGCAGTTCTTC.

The table lists this clonotype with many counts. The V call is TRBV7-9, the J call TRBJ1-5; TRBD1 agrees at 8 bases. This CDR3 comprises 18 residues. CDR1 is SEHNR and CDR2 is FQNEAQ in the germline V gene (reference sequence). J lost 2 bases, V lost 1 base, and 10 bases had no gene match. CDR3 in DNA: TGTGCCAGCAGCTTAGTGGGGACAGGTTTAGGTGGCAATCAGCCCCAGCATTTT. Protein: CASSLVGTGLGGNQPQHF.